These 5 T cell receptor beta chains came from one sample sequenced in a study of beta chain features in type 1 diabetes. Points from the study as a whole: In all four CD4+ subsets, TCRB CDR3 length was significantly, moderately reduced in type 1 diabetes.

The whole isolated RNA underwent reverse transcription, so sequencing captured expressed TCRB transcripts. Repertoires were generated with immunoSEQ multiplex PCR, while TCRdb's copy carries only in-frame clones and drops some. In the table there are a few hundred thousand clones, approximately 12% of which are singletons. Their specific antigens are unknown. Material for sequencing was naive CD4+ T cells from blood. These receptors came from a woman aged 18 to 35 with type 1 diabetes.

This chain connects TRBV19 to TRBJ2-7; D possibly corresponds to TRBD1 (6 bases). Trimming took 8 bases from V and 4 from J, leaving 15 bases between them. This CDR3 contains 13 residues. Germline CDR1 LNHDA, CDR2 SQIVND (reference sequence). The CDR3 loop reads CASQEQGGYEQYF. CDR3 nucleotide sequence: TGTGCCAGTCAGGAACAGGGCGGGTACGAGCAGTACTTC.

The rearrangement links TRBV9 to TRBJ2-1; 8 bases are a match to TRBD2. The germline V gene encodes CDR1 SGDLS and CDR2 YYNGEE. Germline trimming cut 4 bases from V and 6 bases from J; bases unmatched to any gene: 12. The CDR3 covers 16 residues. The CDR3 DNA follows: TGTGCCAGCAGCCCAGCGGGAGCTAGGTTAATCAATGAGCAGTTCTTC. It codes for CASSPAGARLINEQFF.

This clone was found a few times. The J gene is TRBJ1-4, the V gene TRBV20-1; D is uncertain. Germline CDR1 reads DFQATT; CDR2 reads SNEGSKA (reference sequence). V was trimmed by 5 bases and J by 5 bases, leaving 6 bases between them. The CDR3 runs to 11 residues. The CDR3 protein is CSALSNEKLFF. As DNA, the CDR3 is TGCAGTGCTCTGAGCAATGAAAAACTGTTTTTT.

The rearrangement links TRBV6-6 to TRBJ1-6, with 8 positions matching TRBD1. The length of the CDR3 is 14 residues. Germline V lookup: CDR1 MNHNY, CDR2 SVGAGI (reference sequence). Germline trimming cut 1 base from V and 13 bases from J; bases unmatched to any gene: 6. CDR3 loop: CASSYFPGTGPLHF. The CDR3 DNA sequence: TGTGCCAGCAGTTACTTCCCAGGGACAGGTCCCCTCCACTTT.

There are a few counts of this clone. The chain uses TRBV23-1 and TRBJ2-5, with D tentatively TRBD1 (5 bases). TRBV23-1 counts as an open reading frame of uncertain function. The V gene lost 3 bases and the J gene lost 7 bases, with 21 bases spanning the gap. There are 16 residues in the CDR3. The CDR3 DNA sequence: TGCGCCAGCAGTCACAAAGATAGACAGTCCCCAGGGACCCAGTACTTC. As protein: CASSHKDRQSPGTQYF.